This T cell receptor beta chain was recorded in a study of beta chain features in type 1 diabetes. This clone was detected only a few times. The investigators reverse transcribed all of the isolated RNA, so they sequenced expressed TCRB transcripts. Generated by immunoSEQ multiplex PCR, the TCRdb table keeps only in-frame clones and is missing some. The sample carries roughly 250,000 clones, about 9.3% recorded once. The TCR sequence derives from a woman under 30 in good health. Sequenced: naive CD4+ T cells from blood.

The CDR3 coding sequence is TGTGCCAGCAGCGTAGACGCACTAGCGGGGGAGAACACCGGGGAGCTGTTTTTT. Translating it yields CASSVDALAGENTGELFF. The chain carries TRBV9 and TRBJ2-2; 11 nucleotides line up with TRBD2. The CDR3 has 18 residues. Trimming took 0 bases from V and 1 from J; bases not matched to a gene: 5. Germline V gene sequence: CDR1 SGDLS, CDR2 YYNGEE.